This TCR beta chain was captured in a study of PD-L1 blockade in urothelial cancer (dated by TCRdb to about 2017). Turning to the overall study: Every patient began therapy at some point between 2013 and 2015 and was given atezolizumab 1,200 mg intravenously every 3 weeks. About nine tenths of the roughly 29 patients were identified as males with urothelial cancer of bladder origin, and a prior smoking history was reported by 18 of 29 patients. In the same patients, pretreatment tumors underwent whole exome sequencing and RNA sequencing in addition to TCR sequencing. The study, an exploratory multi-omic analysis, examined somatic, immune and clinical correlates of response to PD-L1 blockade with atezolizumab in urothelial cancer. Around 29 patients had pretreatment blood TCR-seq, some 25 had at least one posttreatment blood collection, and some 25 had tumor TCR-seq. Progression-free survival longer than 6 months counted as durable clinical benefit, and TCR features were additionally tested against both progression-free and overall survival. Eight to ten patients achieved durable clinical benefit and some 20 did not. Pretreatment tumor samples, along with matched peripheral blood collected serially before and after atezolizumab treatment, underwent TCR sequencing. Blood samples gave a median of about 130,000 T cells and 82,636 unique TCRs, with a median clonality of approximately 0.08. Blood samples were analyzed at 3 weeks after treatment start (second dose) and at 6 weeks after treatment start. An ECOG performance status of 0 or 1 was recorded for the patients, and 0 to 3 prior chemotherapy regimens had been received by the patients. On the study overall, not on this receptor specifically: Patients with durable benefit showed greater expansion of tumor-associated TCR clones in peripheral blood 3 weeks after starting treatment (n = 22, p = 0.022). Because of the small sample size (n ≈ 29) and the many exploratory analyses performed, the results are intended to be regarded as hypothesis-generating. Improved progression-free and overall survival was found to be associated with pretreatment peripheral blood TCR clonality below the median.

Its CDR3 holds 15 amino acids, cysteine through phenylalanine. Solely the CDR3 DNA is kept, with 45 bases framed from the first base. CDR1 and CDR2, looked up from the germline V gene, are SGHRS and YFSETQ. A distance of 14 bases separates the germline ends of V and J, which lose 1 base and 7 bases respectively. With respect to this clone: The clone's antigen remains unknown. No clone much larger than this one lies a single base away; base qualities are absent.

Each PCR received spiked-in synthetic TCR analog templates so that absolute template abundance could be estimated from read counts. Using the immunoSEQ assay, TCRbeta CDR3 regions were amplified from genomic DNA with bias-controlled V and J gene primers. Sequencing of rearranged TCRbeta segments was done at approximately 20X coverage. As for how the authors treated the data: Clustering was used to correct sequencing errors, and CDR3s were annotated against IMGT to assign V, D and J genes. Downstream analyses used only productive TCRbeta rearrangements, leaving out any out-of-frame or stop-codon sequences. To compute clonality, Shannon entropy was normalized by the log of the number of unique productive sequences and then subtracted from one. Clones differing between time points or between blood and tumor were identified using Fisher's exact test with Benjamini-Hochberg correction, with an adjusted p below 0.01 applied as the threshold. As stored in TCRdb, this immuneACCESS dataset retains in-frame rearrangements with V and J assigned. A fraction of the clones does not appear; measured against another copy, unresolved V genes explain less than half of the discrepancy, and the remainder lacks a known reason. That table furnishes V, J and clone size, whereas the DNA furnished D and trimming. This sample has some 120,000 clones in its table, and approximately 84% of those were observed once. Together, the top ten hold about 2.9% of the sample.

Taken with the paper, the label for time point translates to: pretreatment peripheral blood. A cohort of some 29 patients with locally advanced or metastatic urothelial carcinoma, treated at Memorial Sloan Kettering on a trial protocol, was included. Peripheral blood mononuclear cells were collected from each patient pretreatment and during treatment, giving between 1 and 8 total time points per patient. The Qiagen DNeasy Blood extraction kit was used to purify genomic DNA from total PBMCs and tumor samples. PBMCs were collected pretreatment and during treatment, and were isolated and stored as previously described.

The sequence came from a man aged 50-60 years with urothelial cancer. The chain is made from TRBV5-1 and TRBJ2-2; the best D guess is TRBD1, with 6 bases matching. Sample: PBMCs, taken around atezolizumab (anti-PD-L1) treatment. The CDR3 is CASSLSVGAGGELFF. The nucleotide sequence is given as TGCGCCAGCAGCTTGTCGGTGGGGGCAGGCGGGGAGCTGTTTTTT.